This T cell receptor (beta chain) was recorded in a study of T cell responses to AZD1222 COVID-19 vaccine. Study results and limitations: At 160-218 and 743-854, vaccine-associated CD4 TCRs were dominant, and they spanned spike. Mostly white British, mostly female donors; authors suggested clonal diversity may be underestimated. Per reports, nearly half of all spike-specific TCRs target regions that are unmutated in variants.

As regards this clone: Its antigen is undetermined.

Assay used: immunoSEQ multiplex PCR; TCRdb lists only in-frame clones, some missing. The data show about 120,000 clones, about 90% seen once. The V segment lost 1 base and the J segment 6 bases; nucleotides outside the gene matches: 3. Looked up from germline, CDR1 is SGHTA and CDR2 is FQGNSA. This CDR3 is 14 amino acids long. This clonotype was obtained from an adult in good health. Source: peripheral blood, taken on day 0 of AZD1222 vaccination. The chain uses TRBV7-2 and TRBJ2-3; 8 positions agree with TRBD2. CDR3 in amino acids: CASSLGTSWDTQYF. The CDR3 DNA follows: TGTGCCAGCAGCTTAGGGACTAGCTGGGATACGCAGTATTTT.